This T cell receptor (beta chain) was sequenced in a study of Graves' ophthalmopathy and Graves' hyperthyroidism. Newly diagnosed hyperthyroidism donors, aged 18 to 65, duration under 2 months. Trimming took 5 bases from V and 7 from J; bases not matched to a gene: 7. The CDR3 sequence is 15 residues long. Germline CDR1 reads MDHEN; CDR2 reads SYDVKM. Investigators amplified TCR beta CDR3 regions from RNA transcripts. The first round was an RT-PCR with HTBI primers, and the second round was a multiplex PCR. TCRdb re-called the multiplex PCR reads with MiXCR, one entry per CDR3 protein. In the table there are hundreds of thousands of distinct CDR3 sequences, roughly 21% of which are singletons. General study points: The model's ophthalmopathy progression predictions had approximately 69% sensitivity and over 72% specificity. Most expanded clonotypes from thyroid (those above 0.001 frequency) were also found in blood.

This clonotype was observed many times. What it recognizes is unknown. The sample consisted of peripheral blood. V gene TRBV28 combines with J gene TRBJ1-6, with 8 positions matching TRBD1. The sequence was collected from a woman in her late teens or twenties with stable Graves' hyperthyroidism. The CDR3 protein is CASSPGQGSNSPLHF. CDR3 coding DNA: TGTGCCAGCAGTCCCGGACAGGGTTCGAATTCACCCCTCCACTTT. The full variable domain, rest sourced from reference TRBV28 and TRBJ1-6, is DVKVTQSSRYLVKRTGEKVFLECVQDMDHENMFWYRQDPGLGLRLIYFSYDVKMKEKGDIPEGYSVSREKKERFSLILESASTNQTSMYLCASSPGQGSNSPLHFGNGTRLTVT.